The entry below describes one T cell receptor beta chain. Method: immunoSEQ multiplex PCR; TCRdb's copy keeps in-frame clones and lacks some. The sample yields approximately 44,000 clones, 91% seen once. CDR1 is SNHLY, CDR2 FYNNEI, per germline. Trimming took 5 bases from V and 2 from J, leaving 12 bases between them. The CDR3 has 14 amino acids. This sample was taken from a study of T cell changes during pregnancy in multiple sclerosis. This receptor was taken from a female donor with multiple sclerosis, enrolled in a pregnancy study. This sample comprised CD4+ T cells from peripheral blood mononuclear cells, obtained before pregnancy. The V and J genes are TRBV2 and TRBJ1-1; D may be TRBD1 (6 bases). The CDR3 DNA sequence: TGTGCCAGCAGTCCAAAACAGGGAAACACTGAAGCTTTCTTT. It encodes CASSPKQGNTEAFF. Full variable domain (missing parts from reference TRBV2 and TRBJ1-1): EPEVTQTPSHQVTQMGQEVILRCVPISNHLYFYWYRQILGQKVEFLVSFYNNEISEKSEIFDDQFSVERPDGSNFTLKIRSTKLEDSAMYFCASSPKQGNTEAFFGQGTRLTVV.